These T cell receptor beta chains were read from a single sample in a study of blood T cell repertoires in COVID-19. Data came from immunoSEQ multiplex PCR; TCRdb stores just in-frame clones and leaves some out. The profile shows a few hundred thousand clones, 85% to 90% of them singletons. The sample consisted of peripheral blood. These receptors came from an older woman with COVID-19, enrolled during active disease. CDR3s include the opening cysteine and the closing phenylalanine or tryptophan. A D gene is named only where the DNA matches it firmly. Only some rows state a clone size, as once, few, many or a class for expanded clones.

>-|TRBJ2-7|TRBD2|TRBV15
TGTGCCACCAGCAGAGTACGAACTAGCGGAACCTACGAGCAGTACTTC
CATSRVRTSGTYEQYF
>-|TRBJ1-4|-|TRBV28
TGTGCCAGCACTCCACAGGGATTAAACAAAAAACTGTTTTTT
CASTPQGLNKKLFF
>-|TRBJ2-7|TRBD2|TRBV19
TGTGCCAGTGGGCGGGGGGCAAAATACGAGCAGTACTTC
CASGRGAKYEQYF
>-|TRBJ2-1|-|TRBV21-1
TGTGCCAGCAGACTATACCCACCGCCCGCCGGGACAGACAACAATGAGCAGTTCTTC
CASRLYPPPAGTDNNEQFF
>-|TRBJ2-6|-|TRBV10-2
TGCGCCAGCACGGTGCTTGGGGCCAACGTCCTGACTTTC
CASTVLGANVLTF
>-|TRBJ1-4|TRBD1|TRBV18
TGTGCCAGCTCACTCGAGGACAGGGTGATACTGTTTTTT
CASSLEDRVILFF
>-|TRBJ2-3|TRBD2|TRBV19
TGTGCCAGTAGTATGGGACTAGGGGCAGATACGCAGTATTTT
CASSMGLGADTQYF
>-|TRBJ2-2|TRBD1|TRBV15
TGTGCCACCAGCAGAGATACGGGACAGGTCACCGGGGAGCTGTTTTTT
CATSRDTGQVTGELFF
>once|TRBJ2-7|-|TRBV6-5
TGTGCCAGCAGTTACTCGGGGACAAGACCTCAGCCGAAGCAGTACTTC
CASSYSGTRPQPKQYF
>-|TRBJ2-1|TRBD2|TRBV6-2/TRBV6-3
TGTGCCAGCAGCGCCGGGACTAGCGGGAGGTGGTACAATGAGCAGTTCTTC
CASSAGTSGRWYNEQFF
>-|TRBJ1-1|TRBD1|TRBV4-1
TGCGCCAGCAGCCAGCGTCGGACAGGGGGACCGATTTCCCCTGAAGCTTTCTTT
CASSQRRTGGPISPEAFF
>-|TRBJ1-6|TRBD1|TRBV19
TGTGCCAGTAGGAGGAGACAGGGGCCGAATTCACCCCTCCACTTT
CASRRRQGPNSPLHF
>-|TRBJ2-5|TRBD1|TRBV9
TGTGCCAGCAGCGTAGGGGGACAGGGGTGGCAAGAGACCCAGTACTTC
CASSVGGQGWQETQYF
>-|TRBJ2-2|-|TRBV9
TGTGCCAGCAGCGTAGTTGGGGGCGCGACCGGGGAGCTGTTTTTT
CASSVVGGATGELFF
>-|TRBJ2-2|-|TRBV28
TGTGCCAGCAGTTCAACGAAAAATGTCAGGGTCCGCACCGGGGAGCTGTTTTTT
CASSSTKNVRVRTGELFF
>-|TRBJ2-5|TRBD2|TRBV30
TGTGCCTGGAGTAAAGGACTAGCGGCACAAGAGACCCAGTACTTC
CAWSKGLAAQETQYF